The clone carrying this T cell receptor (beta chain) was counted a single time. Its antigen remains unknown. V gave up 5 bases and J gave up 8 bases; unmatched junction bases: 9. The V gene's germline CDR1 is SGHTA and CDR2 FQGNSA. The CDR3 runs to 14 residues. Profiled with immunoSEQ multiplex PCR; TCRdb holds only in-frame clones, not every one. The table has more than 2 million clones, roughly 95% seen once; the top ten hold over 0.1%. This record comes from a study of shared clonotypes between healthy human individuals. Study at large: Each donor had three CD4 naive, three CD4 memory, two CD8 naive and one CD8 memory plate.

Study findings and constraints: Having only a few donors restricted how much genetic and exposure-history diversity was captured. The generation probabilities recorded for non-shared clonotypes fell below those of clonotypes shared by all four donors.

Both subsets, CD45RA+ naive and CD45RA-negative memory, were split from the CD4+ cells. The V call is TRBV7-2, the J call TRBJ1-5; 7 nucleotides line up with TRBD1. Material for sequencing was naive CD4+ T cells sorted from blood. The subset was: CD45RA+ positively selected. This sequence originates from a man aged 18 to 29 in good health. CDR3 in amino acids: CASSADRVGKPQHF. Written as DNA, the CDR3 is TGTGCCAGCAGCGCCGACAGGGTTGGTAAGCCCCAGCATTTT.